Listed below are T cell receptor beta chains from one sample, sequenced in a study of CD8+ T cells in alopecia areata. Produced via immunoSEQ multiplex PCR; TCRdb's table is partial and in-frame only. Here the sample spans about 120,000 clones, under 40% being singletons. Specimen: CD4+ T cells sorted from blood. These TCRs come from a human donor with alopecia areata. CDR3s include the opening cysteine and the closing phenylalanine or tryptophan. The D gene is left open where the match is weak. Clone size appears in some rows only: once, few, many, or a class for an expanded clone.

TRBJ2-7 TRBD1 . TRBV29-1 CSARGQATDEQYF TGCAGCGCTAGGGGACAGGCCACGGACGAGCAGTACTTC
TRBJ2-6 TRBD1 . TRBV19 CASSSGTGVSGANVLTF TGTGCCAGTAGTTCCGGGACAGGGGTCTCTGGGGCCAACGTCCTGACTTTC
TRBJ2-1 TRBD2 few TRBV28 CASSPSGRYNEQFF TGTGCCAGCAGTCCTAGCGGGAGATACAATGAGCAGTTCTTC
TRBJ1-5 . . TRBV2 CASSEISQSNQPQHF TGTGCCAGCAGTGAGATCTCACAGAGCAATCAGCCCCAGCATTTT
TRBJ2-7 . few TRBV6-1 CASSEPRTSSYEQYF TGTGCCAGCAGTGAACCCAGGACCTCCTCCTACGAGCAGTACTTC
TRBJ2-5 . . TRBV29-1 CSAGQLSPETQYF TGCAGCGCTGGCCAACTGTCCCCAGAGACCCAGTACTTC
TRBJ2-1 . . TRBV7-9 CASSSALVPPSSYNEQFF TGTGCCAGCAGCTCAGCGCTTGTCCCCCCGAGCTCCTACAATGAGCAGTTCTTC
TRBJ2-1 TRBD2 few TRBV19 CASRVAGAFSSYNEQFF TGTGCCAGTAGGGTAGCGGGAGCCTTTTCCTCCTACAATGAGCAGTTCTTC
TRBJ2-5 . few TRBV4-1 CASSQVGRRGETQYF TGCGCCAGCAGCCAAGTGGGGAGGAGGGGAGAGACCCAGTACTTC
TRBJ2-2 TRBD1 . TRBV29-1 CSATGGRSNTGELFF TGCAGCGCTACAGGGGGGAGATCGAACACCGGGGAGCTGTTTTTT
TRBJ1-2 TRBD1 . TRBV7-2 CAIPTGEDYTF TGTGCCATCCCGACAGGGGAAGACTACACCTTC
TRBJ1-2 . . TRBV30 CAWSVTAYYGYTF TGTGCCTGGAGTGTTACAGCTTACTATGGCTACACCTTC
TRBJ2-5 TRBD2 . TRBV7-3 CASSSSHLAGVETQYF TGTGCCAGCAGCTCCTCCCACCTAGCGGGCGTGGAGACCCAGTACTTC
TRBJ2-5 . . TRBV7-2 CASSLLETQYF TGTGCCAGCAGCTTACTGGAGACCCAGTACTTC
TRBJ2-3 TRBD2 . TRBV7-2 CASSPGLAIGGTQYF TGTGCCAGCAGCCCGGGACTAGCGATAGGGGGTACGCAGTATTTT
TRBJ2-5 TRBD2 few TRBV28 CASSFLAGGRETQYF TGTGCCAGCAGTTTTCTAGCGGGAGGGAGAGAGACCCAGTACTTC
TRBJ1-1 . . TRBV30 CAWSVTVNTEAFF TGTGCCTGGAGTGTAACGGTGAACACTGAAGCTTTCTTT
TRBJ1-2 . . TRBV4-3 CASSQVFRLKGYTF TGCGCCAGCAGCCAAGTATTTCGGCTGAAAGGCTACACCTTC
TRBJ2-4 . . TRBV29-1 CSVSWRSLIQYF TGCAGCGTTTCCTGGAGAAGCCTCATTCAGTACTTC
TRBJ2-3 . . TRBV6-5 CASSYGDTQYF TGTGCCAGCAGTTACGGAGATACGCAGTATTTT
TRBJ2-3 TRBD1 once TRBV13 CASSLFETGDFGTDTQYF TGTGCCAGCAGCTTATTTGAGACAGGGGATTTTGGGACAGATACGCAGTATTTT
TRBJ2-3 . few TRBV28 CASSPGSRLESDTQYF TGTGCCAGCAGTCCTGGGAGCCGGCTAGAGTCAGATACGCAGTATTTT
TRBJ2-3 . . TRBV4-3 CASSQESGGAGNGAQYF TGCGCCAGCAGCCAAGAGAGTGGCGGGGCAGGCAATGGAGCGCAGTATTTT
TRBJ2-3 TRBD2 . TRBV29-1 CSATSGRGVTQYF TGCAGCGCAACTAGCGGGAGGGGAGTTACGCAGTATTTT
TRBJ2-1 TRBD2 . TRBV5-1 CASRSGTSGHNEQFF TGCGCCAGCAGGTCCGGGACTAGCGGCCACAATGAGCAGTTCTTC
TRBJ2-5 . . TRBV2 CASSWPRGETQYF TGTGCCAGCAGTTGGCCCCGTGGGGAGACCCAGTACTTC
TRBJ2-3 . . TRBV7-3 CASSFGRVGTDTQYF TGTGCCAGCAGCTTTGGCAGGGTTGGCACAGATACGCAGTATTTT
TRBJ1-5 . . TRBV30 CAWSGPDQPQHF TGTGCCTGGAGTGGACCGGATCAGCCCCAGCATTTT
TRBJ2-7 . . TRBV29-1 CSGTRGPSYEQYF TGCAGCGGGACCAGGGGTCCATCCTACGAGCAGTACTTC
TRBJ2-7 . few TRBV29-1 CSVERSGGGDEQYF TGCAGCGTTGAGAGGTCAGGGGGAGGCGACGAGCAGTACTTC
TRBJ2-7 . few TRBV6-6 CASSLPGTRSYEQYF TGTGCCAGCAGCCTACCGGGGACCCGGAGCTACGAGCAGTACTTC
TRBJ2-7 . few TRBV28 CASSRGHQPGEQYF TGTGCCAGCAGCCGCGGACACCAGCCAGGGGAGCAGTACTTC
TRBJ2-1 TRBD1 . TRBV30 CAWTGTGYNEQFF TGTGCCTGGACCGGGACAGGTTACAATGAGCAGTTCTTC
TRBJ2-7 TRBD2 . TRBV5-1 CASRRGGNYEQYF TGCGCCAGCAGACGGGGGGGAAACTACGAGCAGTACTTC
TRBJ2-5 . few TRBV14 CASSQPGDQETQYF TGTGCCAGCAGCCAACCGGGCGATCAAGAGACCCAGTACTTC
TRBJ2-7 . few TRBV5-1 CASSLDVDRLIYEQYF TGCGCCAGCAGCTTGGACGTCGACAGGCTAATATACGAGCAGTACTTC
TRBJ1-3 . once TRBV29-1 CSVETGFSGNTIYF TGCAGCGTCGAAACAGGGTTCTCTGGAAACACCATATATTTT
TRBJ1-2 TRBD1 . TRBV28 CASSSGTVYGYTF TGTGCCAGCAGTTCCGGGACAGTCTATGGCTACACCTTC
TRBJ1-2 TRBD1 . TRBV6-6 CASSYSEQGAVGYTF TGTGCCAGCAGTTACTCGGAACAGGGGGCTGTTGGCTACACCTTC
TRBJ2-1 TRBD2 . TRBV28 CASSSRLAGVWQFF TGTGCCAGCAGTTCAAGACTAGCGGGAGTCTGGCAGTTCTTC
TRBJ2-7 . few TRBV29-1 CSATGNSYEQYF TGCAGCGCCACAGGTAATTCCTACGAGCAGTACTTC
TRBJ1-1 . . TRBV5-1 CASSLDGYTEAFF TGCGCCAGCAGCTTGGACGGATACACTGAAGCTTTCTTT
TRBJ2-1 . . TRBV5-6 CASSSLGSSYNEQFF TGTGCCAGCAGCTCTCTAGGGAGCTCCTACAATGAGCAGTTCTTC
TRBJ1-6 . . TRBV5-1 CASSLAGSYNSPLHF TGCGCCAGCAGCTTGGCCGGATCCTATAATTCACCCCTCCACTTT
TRBJ1-2 . few TRBV7-2 CASSPRRTTYGYTF TGTGCCAGCAGCCCGCGCCGGACAACCTATGGCTACACCTTC
TRBJ2-1 . . TRBV6-6 CASTLATSYNEQFF TGTGCCAGCACCCTAGCCACCTCCTACAATGAGCAGTTCTTC
TRBJ1-2 . few TRBV29-1 CSTGADFYGYTF TGCAGCACCGGGGCGGATTTCTATGGCTACACCTTC
TRBJ2-1 . few TRBV7-2 CASSQDRRSRVQFF TGCGCCAGCAGCCAAGATCGGAGGTCGCGGGTGCAGTTCTTC
TRBJ1-1 . . TRBV30 CAWSVLGSTEAFF TGTGCCTGGAGTGTACTAGGGAGCACTGAAGCTTTCTTT
TRBJ1-2 TRBD1 . TRBV28 CASSLQGALNYGYTF TGTGCCAGCTCCTTGCAGGGGGCGCTAAACTATGGCTACACCTTC
TRBJ1-6 . . TRBV7-2 CASSFERGNSPLHF TGTGCCAGCAGCTTCGAGCGAGGGAATTCACCCCTCCACTTT
TRBJ2-1 . few TRBV29-1 CSVAGDSGSLGNEQFF TGCAGCGTTGCAGGGGACAGCGGGAGCTTAGGGAATGAGCAGTTCTTC
TRBJ1-1 . few TRBV28 CASSEEWAEEAFF TGTGCCAGCAGTGAGGAGTGGGCGGAGGAGGCTTTCTTT
TRBJ1-1 . . TRBV29-1 CSVVRLNTEAFF TGCAGCGTTGTCCGCCTGAACACTGAAGCTTTCTTT